This T cell receptor beta chain was captured in a study of cytotoxic CD8 clonotypes in ibrutinib-treated CLL. The CDR3 has 13 amino acids. In germline, CDR1 is LGHNT, CDR2 FRNRAP. V shed 5 bases, J shed 7 bases, and the junction held 5 bases outside the gene matches. Using immunoSEQ multiplex PCR, the repertoire was profiled, and TCRdb retains in-frame clones only, with some absent. The sample gives roughly 220,000 clones, just under 80% of which show up once; 11% is in the top ten. This clonotype was sampled from a human donor with chronic lymphocytic leukemia. The J gene is TRBJ2-1, the V gene TRBV12-5; 7 bases align to TRBD1. The sequences come from PBMCs, collected after 12 months of ibrutinib treatment. The CDR3 bases are TGTGCTAGTGGTGTGAAGGGGGCGAATGAGCAGTTCTTC. This sequence encodes CASGVKGANEQFF. Together with reference TRBV12-5 and TRBJ2-1, the CDR3 gives the full variable domain: DARVTQTPRHKVTEMGQEVTMRCQPILGHNTVFWYRQTMMQGLELLAYFRNRAPLDDSGMPKDRFSAEMPDATLATLKIQPSEPRDSAVYFCASGVKGANEQFFGPGTRLTVL.